This T cell receptor (beta chain) derives from a study of cytomegalovirus exposure and HLA in healthy donors. Germline V lookup: CDR1 SGHAT, CDR2 FQNNGV. The J segment lost 5 bases and the V segment lost 0 bases, leaving 5 bases of the junction unmatched. The CDR3 has 17 residues. Only a few counts were recorded for this clone. PCR used 60 Vbeta primers and 13 Jbeta primers. Using immunoSEQ multiplex PCR, the repertoire was profiled, and TCRdb retains in-frame clones only, with some absent. The sample includes 95,000 to 150,000 clones, 75% of them seen just once. The sequence came from a woman aged 45-65 years in good health and CMV-seronegative. The source material was PBMCs. V gene TRBV11-2 combines with J gene TRBJ2-1; TRBD2 aligns across 12 bases. The chain's CDR3 is CASSLDSLAGGHNEQFF. CDR3 coding DNA: TGTGCCAGCAGCTTAGATTCCCTAGCGGGAGGGCACAATGAGCAGTTCTTC.